The 32 T cell receptor beta chains below were found in one sample sequenced in a study of blood T cell repertoires in COVID-19. Repertoires were generated with immunoSEQ multiplex PCR, while TCRdb's copy carries only in-frame clones and drops some. Counted here are approximately 150,000 clones, under 90% occurring once; the ten biggest clones make up about 7.5%. The sequenced sample consisted of peripheral blood. The origin of the receptors is a human donor in a cohort sampled during active COVID-19.

V is TRBV2 and J is TRBJ1-2; D perhaps matches TRBD1 (6 bases). Germline loops: CDR1 SNHLY, CDR2 FYNNEI. This CDR3 is 17 amino acids long. The V gene lost 4 bases and the J gene lost 6 bases, with 24 bases spanning the gap. As DNA, the CDR3 is TGTGCCAGCAGTGCCCAAATCGTGGGGACACAAGATCATGGCTACACCTTC. Its translation is CASSAQIVGTQDHGYTF.

In DNA form, the CDR3 reads TGTGCCAGTAGTACCCCGGCGGGGTCTAACTATGGCTACACCTTC. Its protein product is CASSTPAGSNYGYTF. The V call is TRBV19, the J call TRBJ1-2, with unresolved D. Germline V CDR1 and CDR2: LNHDA, SQIVND (reference sequence). V was clipped by 4 bases and J by 0 bases, with 12 bases between them. The CDR3 covers 15 residues.

The chain uses TRBV28 and TRBJ2-7, with D perhaps matching TRBD1 (6 bases). The germline V gene has CDR1 MDHEN and CDR2 SYDVKM. The CDR3 length is 16 residues. Trimming removed 4 bases from V and 2 bases from J, with 18 bases in between. The CDR3 DNA sequence: TGTGCCAGCAGTTCGCCAGCCCCTACAGGGCCCTACGAGCAGTACTTC. As protein: CASSSPAPTGPYEQYF.

The CDR3 nucleotides are TGTGCCAGCAGCTTGATGGGACACGCCTCTGGGGCCAACGTCCTGACTTTC. This gives the protein CASSLMGHASGANVLTF. The chain is built from TRBV7-2 and TRBJ2-6, with D possibly being TRBD1 (6 bases). CDR3 size: 17 residues. Germline V gene data show CDR1 as SGHTA and CDR2 as FQGNSA. V lost 3 bases, J lost 0 bases, and 12 bases lay in between.

The J gene is TRBJ1-6, the V gene TRBV5-1; D is unresolved. The CDR3 spans 14 residues. Trimming cost V 0 bases and J 7 bases, with 8 bases left between them. Germline assignment: CDR1 SGHRS and CDR2 YFSETQ. The CDR3 loop reads CASSLEFENSPLHF. DNA of the CDR3: TGCGCCAGCAGCTTGGAATTCGAGAATTCACCCCTCCACTTT.

This clone is a singleton in its sample. This chain connects TRBV15 to TRBJ2-7; 14 bases align to TRBD2. Germline CDR1 LNHNV, CDR2 YYDKDF (reference sequence). V dropped 0 bases and J dropped 3; count of bases not matched to a gene: 7. The CDR3 runs 18 residues. The CDR3 is CATSRDRLAGGLFYEQYF. The CDR3 DNA is TGTGCCACCAGCAGAGATCGACTAGCGGGAGGGCTATTCTACGAGCAGTACTTC.

This rearrangement joins TRBV3-1 (or the pseudogene TRBV3-2) to TRBJ2-2; 11 nucleotides match TRBD2. The CDR3 sequence is 18 residues long. The germline CDR1 and CDR2 sequences are LGHDT and YNNKEL (reference sequence). Germline trimming cut 7 bases from V and 1 base from J; bases unmatched to any gene: 11. The CDR3 DNA sequence: TGTGCCAGCACCCTCGAGGTAGCGGGAGGGCAGAACACCGGGGAGCTGTTTTTT. It translates to CASTLEVAGGQNTGELFF.

This chain links TRBV5-4 with TRBJ2-7; tentative D call: TRBD2 (6 bases). CDR3 length: 16 amino acids. Trimming took off 5 bases at V and 0 bases at J, with 18 bases between the two ends. Germline V gene lookup returns CDR1 SGHNT and CDR2 YYREEE (reference sequence). The CDR3 bases are TGTGCCAGCAGTCCTCCTGGGACTGGGAGCTCCTACGAGCAGTACTTC. Its translation is CASSPPGTGSSYEQYF. Using reference TRBV5-4 and TRBJ2-7 for the parts outside the CDR3, the full variable domain is ETGVTQSPTHLIKTRGQQVTLRCSSQSGHNTVSWYQQALGQGPQFIFQYYREEENGRGNFPPRFSGLQFPNYSSELNVNALELDDSALYLCASSPPGTGSSYEQYFGPGTRLTVT.

This rearrangement joins TRBV19 to TRBJ1-3, with 12 bases that match TRBD1. V was clipped by 2 bases and J by 4 bases; unmatched bases: 15. This CDR3 has 20 residues. Germline lookup yields CDR1 LNHDA and CDR2 SQIVND (reference sequence). CDR3 amino acids: CASSILAPGQGAVGGNTIYF. Written as DNA, the CDR3 is TGTGCCAGTAGTATACTGGCACCGGGACAGGGGGCAGTCGGGGGAAACACCATATATTTT.

This chain uses TRBV5-1 with TRBJ2-7; the D is unclear. Germline V gene lookup returns CDR1 SGHRS and CDR2 YFSETQ. Trimming removed 0 bases from V and 2 bases from J, with 9 bases in between. The CDR3 sequence is 14 residues long. The CDR3 here is CASSLGWQTYEQYF. DNA of the CDR3: TGCGCCAGCAGCTTGGGGTGGCAAACCTACGAGCAGTACTTC.

This rearrangement joins TRBV28 to TRBJ1-5; 10 nucleotides agree with TRBD1. In germline, CDR1 is MDHEN, CDR2 SYDVKM. V shed 6 bases, J shed 3 bases, and the junction held 5 bases outside the gene matches. The CDR3 spans 15 residues. The CDR3: CASRLGQGFNQPQHF. In DNA form, the CDR3 reads TGTGCCAGCAGGTTGGGACAGGGGTTCAATCAGCCCCAGCATTTT.

The CDR3 DNA follows: TGTGCCAGCAGCCAAGATACTAGCGGGAGGACCACCGGGGAGCTGTTTTTT. This translates into CASSQDTSGRTTGELFF. V and J are TRBV14 and TRBJ2-2, with 12 bases matching TRBD2. The junction had 3 bases not matched to a gene; V was cut back by 0 bases and J by 4 bases. CDR1 is SGHDN and CDR2 is FVKESK in the germline V gene. This CDR3 is 17 amino acids long.

V and J are TRBV3-1 (or the pseudogene TRBV3-2) and TRBJ2-7; 8 nucleotides agree with TRBD1. The CDR3 totals 15 residues. Trimming removed 1 base from V and 4 bases from J; junction bases left unmatched: 6. The V gene's germline CDR1 is LGHDT and CDR2 YNNKEL (reference sequence). The CDR3 loop is CASSQVAGQGYEQYF. The CDR3 region has the DNA TGTGCCAGCAGCCAAGTAGCTGGACAGGGATACGAGCAGTACTTC.

The V gene is TRBV6-2 or TRBV6-3, the J gene TRBJ2-2; D not certain. Germline CDR1 MNHEY, CDR2 SVGEGT. The CDR3 runs 13 residues. Trimming took off 2 bases at V and 2 bases at J, with 3 bases between the two ends. The CDR3, as DNA: TGTGCCAGCAGTTACCCAAACACCGGGGAGCTGTTTTTT. It is translated as CASSYPNTGELFF.

The CDR3 is CASSLGMSGTGSDVEQYF. CDR3 DNA sequence: TGCGCCAGCAGCCTAGGAATGTCCGGGACAGGATCGGATGTCGAGCAGTACTTC. This sequence joins TRBV4-1 and TRBJ2-7; 8 bases are shared with TRBD1. The junction had 20 bases not matched to a gene; V was cut back by 4 bases and J by 6 bases. This CDR3 contains 18 residues. Germline-derived CDR1 and CDR2 are MGHRA and YSYEKL.

V usage is TRBV18 and J usage is TRBJ2-3, with a weak D call TRBD2 (6 bases). The germline V gene encodes CDR1 KGHSH and CDR2 LQKENI. This CDR3 spans 15 amino acids. V lost 1 base to trimming and J lost 3 bases, with 11 bases between them. CDR3 sequence: CASSPRREGTDTQYF. CDR3 bases: TGTGCCAGCTCACCACGGAGGGAAGGGACAGATACGCAGTATTTT.

Only a few counts were recorded for this clone. J is TRBJ2-7 and V is TRBV28, with D possibly matching TRBD2 (6 bases). Trimming pared 6 bases from V and 2 bases from J, leaving 26 bases between. This CDR3 contains 18 residues. Germline V gene lookup returns CDR1 MDHEN and CDR2 SYDVKM. The CDR3: CASSPHPGGGVGPYEQYF. CDR3 bases: TGTGCCAGCAGCCCTCACCCCGGTGGCGGGGTGGGTCCCTACGAGCAGTACTTC. Variable domain in full (rest from reference TRBV28 and TRBJ2-7): DVKVTQSSRYLVKRTGEKVFLECVQDMDHENMFWYRQDPGLGLRLIYFSYDVKMKEKGDIPEGYSVSREKKERFSLILESASTNQTSMYLCASSPHPGGGVGPYEQYFGPGTRLTVT.

The chain combines TRBV27 with TRBJ2-1, with D maybe TRBD2 (5 bases). V was pared by 2 bases and J by 0 bases, with 11 bases between. Looked up from germline, CDR1 is MNHEY and CDR2 is SMNVEV (reference sequence). The CDR3 spans 16 residues. Written as DNA, the CDR3 is TGTGCCAGCAGTTTACTTGGCGGGCGCTCCTACAATGAGCAGTTCTTC. This codes for CASSLLGGRSYNEQFF.

The chain's CDR3 is CATSGSIRTSGSDEQFF. The DNA for the CDR3 is TGTGCCACCAGTGGGTCAATCAGGACTAGCGGGAGCGATGAGCAGTTCTTC. The rearrangement joins TRBV24-1 to TRBJ2-1; 13 bases agree with TRBD2. V was clipped by 5 bases and J by 8 bases; unmatched bases: 11. CDR1 is KGHDR and CDR2 is SFDVKD in the germline V gene. The CDR3 is made up of 17 amino acids.

The chain carries TRBV5-5 and TRBJ1-5, with TRBD1 matching 9 bases. The J segment lost 3 bases and the V segment lost 4 bases, leaving 5 bases of the junction unmatched. The CDR3 spans 15 residues. Germline V lookup: CDR1 SGHKS, CDR2 YYEKEE (reference sequence). The CDR3 loop reads CASSPGQGFNQPQHF. DNA of the CDR3: TGTGCCAGCAGCCCGGGACAGGGCTTCAATCAGCCCCAGCATTTT.

The DNA for the CDR3 is TGTGCCAGCAGCCAAGAGGGCGGGAGGAGCTATTCTTACGAGCAGTACTTC. This sequence encodes CASSQEGGRSYSYEQYF. The chain has TRBV3-1 (or the pseudogene TRBV3-2) and TRBJ2-7, with 8 bases that match TRBD2. V dropped 0 bases and J dropped 4; count of bases not matched to a gene: 11. Germline CDR1 is LGHDT and CDR2 is YNNKEL (reference sequence). This CDR3 has 17 residues.

The rearrangement links TRBV18 to TRBJ2-5, with D maybe TRBD1 (6 bases). The V gene's germline CDR1 is KGHSH and CDR2 LQKENI. Trimming left V 2 bases short and J 5 bases short, with 15 bases between. The CDR3 contains 15 residues. CDR3 nucleotides: TGTGCCAGCTCACCATATCAGGGGATGTGGGAGACCCAGTACTTC. Translated: CASSPYQGMWETQYF.

The chain couples TRBV5-1 to TRBJ2-6, with D possibly matching TRBD1 (7 bases). The CDR3 runs 13 residues. Between the trimmed V and J ends, which lost 4 bases and 18 bases, there was a span of 20 bases. Per germline, CDR1 SGHRS and CDR2 YFSETQ. The CDR3: CASSKGSGGSPTF. The CDR3 DNA reads as TGCGCCAGCAGCAAAGGCTCAGGGGGGTCTCCGACTTTC.

The chain recombines TRBV29-1 with TRBJ2-3; 12 bases are shared with TRBD2. CDR3 length: 15 amino acids. Germline V gene lookup returns CDR1 SQVTM and CDR2 ANQGSEA. Trimming cost V 4 bases and J 0 bases; bases outside gene matches: 2. DNA for the CDR3: TGCAGCGTTGGGGGGACTAGCGGGAGCACAGATACGCAGTATTTT. It yields the protein CSVGGTSGSTDTQYF.

This chain links TRBV11-2 with TRBJ1-6; D remains unclear. The CDR3 totals 13 residues. Looked up from germline, CDR1 is SGHAT and CDR2 is FQNNGV. V was shortened by 1 base and J by 8 bases, with 6 bases between the two germline ends. CDR3 nucleotide sequence: TGTGCCAGCAGCTTAGTCTCGTATTCACCCCTCCACTTT. Translated, it gives CASSLVSYSPLHF.

CDR3 region: CASSLSDRMDSPLHF. DNA for the CDR3: TGCGCCAGCAGCTTGTCGGACAGGATGGATTCACCCCTCCACTTT. This sequence joins TRBV5-1 and TRBJ1-6; TRBD1 matches 7 bases. CDR1 SGHRS and CDR2 YFSETQ come from the germline V gene. The CDR3 length is 15 residues. Unmatched junction bases numbered 6, after V lost 1 base and J lost 8 bases.

This rearrangement joins TRBV28 to TRBJ1-4; perhaps TRBD1 as D (5 bases). V was cut by 9 bases and J by 4 bases, with 9 bases left in between. The CDR3 contains 12 residues. Germline V gene lookup returns CDR1 MDHEN and CDR2 SYDVKM. The CDR3 here is CASGHGNEKLFF. The CDR3 nucleotides are TGTGCCAGTGGACACGGTAATGAAAAACTGTTTTTT.

The CDR3 nucleotides are TGTGCCAGCAGCCAAGGTGTGACAGGGACTTTTAGCAATCAGCCCCAGCATTTT. Amino acids: CASSQGVTGTFSNQPQHF. This rearrangement joins TRBV4-2 to TRBJ1-5; 7 bases align to TRBD1. V shed 1 base, J shed 0 bases, and the junction held 9 bases outside the gene matches. Germline assignment: CDR1 LGHNA and CDR2 YNFKEQ. This CDR3 is built from 18 residues.

V gene TRBV28 combines with J gene TRBJ2-7, with 10 nucleotides matching TRBD1. The ends lost 4 bases at V and 2 bases at J; junction bases unmatched: 8. The germline V gene encodes CDR1 MDHEN and CDR2 SYDVKM. The CDR3 is 16 residues long. The CDR3 sequence: CASSSSRQGAAYEQYF. The DNA for the CDR3 is TGTGCCAGCAGTTCTTCCCGACAGGGGGCGGCCTACGAGCAGTACTTC.

This clone was seen only a few times. V gene TRBV19 combines with J gene TRBJ1-6; tentatively, D is TRBD1 (6 bases). The CDR3 spans 15 residues. V lost 4 bases, J lost 8 bases, and 15 bases lay in between. The germline V gene encodes CDR1 LNHDA and CDR2 SQIVND (reference sequence). This CDR3 is CASSTTTGADSPLHF. In DNA, the CDR3 is TGTGCCAGTAGTACGACGACAGGAGCGGATTCACCCCTCCACTTT.

The chain recombines TRBV28 with TRBJ2-6, with D possibly TRBD1 on 6 matching bases. Trimming took 0 bases from V and 0 from J, leaving 12 bases between them. The CDR3 is 18 residues long. The germline CDR1 and CDR2 sequences are MDHEN and SYDVKM. CDR3 sequence: CASSLWAGASSGANVLTF. CDR3 DNA sequence: TGTGCCAGCAGTTTATGGGCAGGGGCGAGCTCTGGGGCCAACGTCCTGACTTTC.

The count of this clone is one. The chain employs TRBV11-3 and TRBJ2-3; perhaps TRBD1 as D (5 bases). V was cut by 5 bases and J by 8 bases, with 20 bases left in between. This CDR3 has 15 residues. Germline V lookup: CDR1 SGHNT, CDR2 YENEEA. The CDR3 DNA reads as TGTGCCAGCAGCCAAGGGGATTTAGCCTACAGTACGCAGTATTTT. This translates into CASSQGDLAYSTQYF.